A selection of T cell receptor beta chains follows, all from one sample in a study of cytomegalovirus exposure and HLA in healthy donors. The protocol was immunoSEQ multiplex PCR, while the TCRdb copy is restricted to in-frame clones and leaves out a portion. The data hold approximately 150,000 clones, with roughly four fifths observed a single time. Specimen: PBMCs. These receptors were collected from a female donor in good health and CMV-seronegative. CDR3s leave out the opening cysteine and the closing phenylalanine or tryptophan.

11	TRBV6-1	TRBJ1-1	ANKFDRSSEAF
12	TRBV18	TRBJ1-2	ASSPGQGVSGYT
14	TRBV7-2	TRBJ1-2	ASSLESARGNYGYT
16	TRBV29-1	TRBJ1-4	SVVYTSPGGATNEKLF
12	TRBV19	TRBJ1-1	ASGHNGGNTEAF
15	TRBV2	TRBJ2-1	ASSSGLAGASYNEQF
11	TRBV28	TRBJ2-3	ASGQRVTDTQY
12	TRBV7-2	TRBJ2-3	ASNSTGGTDTQY
13	TRBV5-1	TRBJ2-1	ASSLTQGGRNEQF
11	TRBV29-1	TRBJ1-1	SAHEGTGSEAF
11	TRBV18	TRBJ2-7	ASSPGRTYEQY
15	TRBV5-1	TRBJ1-2	ASSLGGSGTGGNGYT
14	TRBV7-2	TRBJ2-5	ASSSEVARGLETQY
11	TRBV7-2	TRBJ1-1	ATRGGGNTEAF
13	TRBV7-4	TRBJ2-7	ASSLLVGDLYEQY
12	TRBV6-5	TRBJ2-5	ASSYRGGGGEQY
10	TRBV7-2	TRBJ2-7	ASSLAKLEQY
13	TRBV6-4	TRBJ2-3	ASSQAGGITDTQY
12	TRBV11-2	TRBJ2-7	ASSLGTGTYEQY
16	TRBV7-8	TRBJ1-6	ASTRRAGGGDYNSPLH
15	TRBV5-8	TRBJ2-7	ASSVVVTSRVEGEQY
10	TRBV9	TRBJ1-1	ASSPRGSEAF
14	TRBV9	TRBJ2-1	ASSVVGEGTYNEQF
12	TRBV6-5	TRBJ2-1	ASRPPTGGNEQL
13	TRBV6-1	TRBJ1-2	ASSGSRGADYGYT
11	TRBV7-2	TRBJ1-2	ASSFTGFDGYT
11	TRBV5-4	TRBJ1-2	ASSLNRVPYYT
14	TRBV28	TRBJ2-5	ASSLRQGEFQETQY
19	TRBV7-7	TRBJ2-5	ASSLGGVRTGSVSYQETQY
11	TRBV6-5	TRBJ1-2	ASSYGPDYGYT
14	TRBV7-6	TRBJ2-2	ASSLAAGGFTGELF
13	TRBV4-1	TRBJ1-4	ASSPPGRHGEKLF
13	TRBV7-2	TRBJ1-2	ASSLEITDNYGYT
12	TRBV7-9	TRBJ2-3	ASSSRTSTDTQY
12	TRBV7-2	TRBJ2-3	ASSLDGRVDTQY
13	TRBV27	TRBJ1-1	ASSLSGTGGSEAF
13	TRBV10-1	TRBJ2-4	ASSGYLLAKNIQY
16	TRBV6-1	TRBJ1-5	ASSEGLIPNRGGQPQH
9	TRBV29-1	TRBJ2-7	SVEDSGGQY
13	TRBV6-5	TRBJ1-3	ASSYFSASGNTIY
14	TRBV4-1	.	ASSQDLGTSSYEQY
13	TRBV7-9	TRBJ2-1	ASSREAGSYNEQF
13	TRBV7-8	TRBJ2-5	ASLLRGGWGETQY
13	TRBV30	TRBJ2-1	AWSPAGYSYNEQF
11	TRBV30	TRBJ2-5	AWSMASQETQY